Listed here are 19 T cell receptor beta chains from one sample, sequenced in a study of T cell responses to AZD1222 COVID-19 vaccine. Assay: immunoSEQ multiplex PCR; the TCRdb copy retains only in-frame clones and omits some. The sample has 130,000 to 150,000 clones; 91% are singletons. The material was peripheral blood, obtained on day 0 of AZD1222 vaccination. All receptors come from an adult in good health.

The chain is built from TRBV3-1 (or the pseudogene TRBV3-2) and TRBJ2-3; 8 nucleotides agree with TRBD2. Losses at the gene ends were 4 bases for V and 2 bases for J; bases not matched to a gene: 2. This CDR3 comprises 14 residues. From germline, CDR1 is LGHDT and CDR2 YNNKEL (reference sequence). CDR3 bases: TGTGCCAGCAGCCGCGGGGGGCCCACAGATACGCAGTATTTT. It yields the protein CASSRGGPTDTQYF.

This chain uses TRBV5-6 with TRBJ1-1, with D uncertain. The germline gives CDR1 SGHDT, CDR2 YYEEEE. Trimming left V 2 bases short and J 1 base short, with 3 bases between. The CDR3 covers 12 residues. CDR3 region: CASSFWNTEAFF. The DNA for the CDR3 is TGTGCCAGCAGCTTCTGGAACACTGAAGCTTTCTTT.

The chain has TRBV7-9 and TRBJ2-1; D unclear. The CDR3 covers 12 residues. Trimming took 2 bases from V and 7 from J, leaving 6 bases between them. Germline V gene sequence: CDR1 SEHNR, CDR2 FQNEAQ (reference sequence). This CDR3 reads CASSLSLNEQFF. DNA for the CDR3: TGTGCCAGCAGCTTATCCCTAAATGAGCAGTTCTTC.

Of note for this clone: Other DNA sequences in this specimen translate into the identical CDR3. This chain links TRBV7-3 with TRBJ2-5, with D hard to call. CDR1 is SGHTA, CDR2 FQGTGA, per germline. V was shortened by 2 bases and J by 5 bases, with 9 bases between the two germline ends. This CDR3 comprises 13 residues. The CDR3 nucleotides read TGTGCCAGCAGCTTATCGGTGGGCGAGACCCAGTACTTC. This gives the protein CASSLSVGETQYF.

The chain combines TRBV5-6 with TRBJ1-6; 12 nucleotides align to TRBD1. From germline, CDR1 is SGHDT and CDR2 YYEEEE. The CDR3 spans 16 residues. V dropped 0 bases and J dropped 10; count of bases not matched to a gene: 5. CDR3 coding DNA: TGTGCCAGCAGCTTGGCCGGGGGACAGGGGGCGTCACCCCTCCACTTT. It translates to CASSLAGGQGASPLHF.

This clone was seen only once. Here the CDR3 reads CASSSAVANYGYTF. The CDR3 DNA reads TGTGCCAGCAGTTCGGCGGTAGCTAACTATGGCTACACCTTC. The rearrangement links TRBV6-5 to TRBJ1-2; D remains ambiguous. V was trimmed by 4 bases and J by 0 bases, leaving 9 bases between them. CDR3 length: 14 residues. The germline gives CDR1 MNHEY, CDR2 SVGAGI.

To note about this clone: In the same sample, other DNA sequences code for this CDR3. The genes are TRBV18 and TRBJ1-1; D not certain. The V and J ends lost 6 bases and 2 bases respectively, with 4 bases between them. The CDR3 runs 11 residues. The germline V gene has CDR1 KGHSH and CDR2 LQKENI. For the CDR3, the DNA is TGTGCCAGCTCGCCCAACACTGAAGCTTTCTTT. The encoded protein is CASSPNTEAFF.

The gene calls are TRBV3-1 (or the pseudogene TRBV3-2) and TRBJ2-3; 8 nucleotides match TRBD2. The germline V gene has CDR1 LGHDT and CDR2 YNNKEL (reference sequence). The CDR3 covers 16 residues. Germline trimming cut 1 base from V and 5 bases from J; bases unmatched to any gene: 8. Here the CDR3 DNA reads TGTGCCAGCAGCCAAGTTCGGGGGGGGGCCGGAGATACGCAGTATTTT. Protein sequence: CASSQVRGGAGDTQYF.

The gene calls are TRBV6-5 and TRBJ1-5; D not certain. V lost 6 bases and J lost 5, with 11 bases in between. There are 13 residues in the CDR3. Germline CDR1 MNHEY, CDR2 SVGAGI. The CDR3 nucleotides read TGTGCCAGCAGCGAGTGGCTGGATCAGCCCCAGCATTTT. The encoded protein is CASSEWLDQPQHF.

The rearrangement links TRBV5-5 to TRBJ1-5; D call uncertain. CDR1 and CDR2 (germline): SGHKS, YYEKEE (reference sequence). Between the trimmed V and J ends, which lost 0 bases and 7 bases, there was a span of 8 bases. The CDR3 sequence is 13 residues long. The CDR3: CASSLGWSQPQHF. CDR3 nucleotide sequence: TGTGCCAGCAGCTTGGGGTGGAGCCAGCCCCAGCATTTT.

The rearrangement uses TRBV19 and TRBJ2-1; TRBD2 aligns across 15 bases. Germline loops: CDR1 LNHDA, CDR2 SQIVND (reference sequence). The CDR3 contains 17 residues. With 4 bases clipped from V and 2 bases from J, the junction kept 3 bases outside the gene matches. The CDR3 region has the DNA TGTGCCAGTAGTACCCGGACTAGCGGGGGGGCCTACAATGAGCAGTTCTTC. Its translation: CASSTRTSGGAYNEQFF. Full variable domain (missing parts from reference TRBV19 and TRBJ2-1): DGGITQSPKYLFRKEGQNVTLSCEQNLNHDAMYWYRQDPGQGLRLIYYSQIVNDFQKGDIAEGYSVSREKKESFPLTVTSAQKNPTAFYLCASSTRTSGGAYNEQFFGPGTRLTVL.

This clone was seen many times. The chain employs TRBV6-2 or TRBV6-3 and TRBJ1-5, with D unresolved. CDR1 is MNHEY, CDR2 SVGEGT, per germline. The CDR3 sequence is 15 residues long. V dropped 0 bases and J dropped 0 bases, with 6 bases sitting between them. The DNA of the CDR3 is TGTGCCAGCAGTTACTCAGAGGATAGCAATCAGCCCCAGCATTTT. Translating gives CASSYSEDSNQPQHF.

V and J are TRBV3-1 (or the pseudogene TRBV3-2) and TRBJ1-1; D is unresolved. The V gene lost 1 base and the J gene lost 5 bases, with 11 bases spanning the gap. The germline V gene has CDR1 LGHDT and CDR2 YNNKEL (reference sequence). This CDR3 has 14 amino acids. CDR3 residues: CASSQAPSRTEAFF. The CDR3 DNA follows: TGTGCCAGCAGCCAAGCCCCCAGCAGGACTGAAGCTTTCTTT.

This clone was observed once. In nucleotides, the CDR3 is TGTGCCAGCAGTTCACTAGCGGGAGGTGAGCAGTTCTTC. Amino acids: CASSSLAGGEQFF. V and J are TRBV12-3 or TRBV12-4 and TRBJ2-1; 12 nucleotides match TRBD2. The CDR3 is made up of 13 amino acids. Losses at the gene ends were 4 bases for V and 9 bases for J; bases not matched to a gene: 1.

The chain recombines TRBV27 with TRBJ1-6; no firm D call. This CDR3 has 17 residues. The germline V gene has CDR1 MNHEY and CDR2 SMNVEV (reference sequence). With 3 bases removed from V and 3 bases from J, the gap between germline ends came to 15 bases. DNA of the CDR3: TGTGCCAGCAGTTTGACCGAGCCAAACGACTATAATTCACCCCTCCACTTT. Residues: CASSLTEPNDYNSPLHF.

The chain uses TRBV2 and TRBJ2-7; 10 bases align to TRBD1. V lost 4 bases, J lost 4 bases, and 4 bases stayed unmatched. The CDR3 is 14 amino acids. CDR1 and CDR2 (germline): SNHLY, FYNNEI. CDR3 protein: CASSGGQGVYEQYF. The CDR3 DNA reads TGTGCCAGCAGTGGAGGACAGGGGGTTTACGAGCAGTACTTC.

This chain connects TRBV6-5 to TRBJ1-1, with 8 bases matching TRBD1. The J segment lost 4 bases and the V segment lost 7 bases, leaving 5 bases of the junction unmatched. CDR1 is MNHEY and CDR2 is SVGAGI in the germline V gene. This CDR3 spans 13 amino acids. The CDR3 loop reads CASIGTGGTEAFF. In DNA, the CDR3 is TGTGCCAGCATAGGAACAGGGGGCACTGAAGCTTTCTTT.

The chain couples TRBV4-1 to TRBJ2-7; 11 bases agree with TRBD2. CDR3 length equals 14 residues. The junction had 3 bases not matched to a gene; V was cut back by 4 bases and J by 4 bases. The germline gives CDR1 MGHRA, CDR2 YSYEKL. CDR3 amino acids: CASSPTSGDYEQYF. CDR3 bases: TGCGCCAGCAGCCCGACTAGCGGGGATTACGAGCAGTACTTC.

This chain uses TRBV27 with TRBJ2-3, with a possible D match to TRBD1 (6 bases). Germline-derived CDR1 and CDR2 are MNHEY and SMNVEV (reference sequence). V lost 10 bases and J lost 5, with 13 bases in between. There are 12 residues in the CDR3. The CDR3 protein is CATRRGLDTQYF. CDR3 nucleotide sequence: TGTGCCACCCGCAGGGGCCTAGATACGCAGTATTTT.